This T cell receptor (beta chain) is from a study of blood T cell repertoires in COVID-19 (dated by TCRdb to 2018 to 2020). Looking at the study overall: The collaborator samples originated in the United States, Italy and Spain and spanned the acute and convalescent phases of COVID-19. The material from the prospective study consisted of cDNA or gDNA derived from T cells, B-cell-depleted T cells, or PBMCs. Subjects who had been exposed to COVID-19, were actively infected with it, or had recovered from it provided the deeply sampled blood TCRbeta repertoires that made up the dataset. The repertoires were released in a freely available public database intended as a resource for research on the immune response to SARS-CoV-2. The samples were drawn from two sources: the first 160 participants of the ongoing ImmuneRACE study, and 1,000 to 1,500 subjects contributed by 6 global collaborators. Nearly every sample came with metadata listing a de-identified subject ID, COVID-19 status, age in years and sex. Where available, HLA class I and class II types were taken from metadata supplied by the sample provider and were not determined by assay-based typing. What the work shows at the level of the full study, not this receptor alone: How much clinical and demographic metadata was included differed by source and by participant, and the metadata was provided uncurated.

The collaborating institutions used their own protocols to collect whole blood in K2EDTA tubes. For TCRbeta analysis, collaborator samples were shipped as frozen whole blood, as isolated PBMCs, or as DNA extracted from either sample type. TCRbeta CDR3 regions were amplified from genomic DNA by means of the immunoSEQ Assay, a bias-controlled multiplex PCR. Regarding the original processing steps: Nucleated cell counts per sample were estimated from amplification of reference gene primers within the assay. Sequence reads were collapsed and filtered to measure the absolute abundance of every unique TCRbeta CDR3 rearrangement. For each sample, productive Simpson clonality was calculated by taking the square root of Simpson's diversity index across productive rearrangements. The clones in this table, taken by TCRdb from immuneACCESS, are in-frame only. Not every clone is retained; where verified, under half of the shortfall comes from an unresolved V gene, and the cause of the rest is unknown. Clone size and V and J calls were adopted from that table, with D and trimming inferred from the DNA. This sample is represented by approximately 130,000 clones; 85% of them were singletons. The ten largest clonotypes hold around 4.7% of the sample.

Regarding this clone: Its specific antigen is unknown. Per-base qualities were not stored, and no clone one base away is much larger.

The germline V and J ends show losses of 3 bases and 4 bases respectively, and no gene match explains 4 bases of the junction. The CDR3, cysteine through phenylalanine, is 15 amino acids long. Only the CDR3 DNA stays, 45 bases, in frame from base 1. As encoded in the germline V gene, CDR1 is MDHEN while CDR2 is SYDVKM. This receptor was taken from a human donor in a cohort sampled during active COVID-19. Rearrangement joined TRBV28 to TRBJ1-3; 9 of the junction bases match TRBD1. Sequences were obtained from peripheral blood. Read as DNA, the sequence is TGTGCCAGCAGTTTCTACAGGGGGCGGGGAAACACCATATATTTT. Translated, it reads CASSFYRGRGNTIYF.